This T cell receptor beta chain originates from a study of cytomegalovirus exposure and HLA in healthy donors (dated by TCRdb to 2016 to 2017). Regarding the study in general: In an earlier analysis of under 600 of the donors, about 260 Gb of sequence data and 120 million or so unique TCR beta sequences from 180 million or so T cells were reported. Roughly 310 gigabases of sequencing data and approximately 85 million unique TCR sequences were included in an early release covering roughly 700 HLA-typed donors. Of the roughly 390 genotyped donors, approximately 82% fell in the genetic ancestry cluster associated with self-reported Caucasian donors. The study was designed to test whether signatures of past pathogen exposure could be identified by cataloging public T cell receptors. The T cell repertoires of 550 to 850 subjects were profiled by immunosequencing and related to cytomegalovirus serostatus. In addition to the first cohort of 666 subjects, a separate validation cohort of 130 or so different subjects was used. To predict cytomegalovirus infection status, the study brought together high-throughput TCR immunosequencing, statistical association of individual TCRs with disease status, and machine learning. A later analysis re-examined previously published TCR beta repertoires from more than 550 donors and added high-resolution HLA genotyping to investigate patterns of TCR occurrence. Rather than drawing on any new phenotypic data, the later analysis identified candidate immune exposures from TCR beta sequences and the way those sequences occurred across donors. An earlier analysis of roughly 580 of the donors used high-throughput TCR beta sequencing to judge whether each TCR beta V gene segment behaved as functional or pseudogenic. Donor age, sex, ethnicity and CMV serostatus were compiled together with the repertoire data. A later genetic analysis took genome-wide SNP genotypes for about 65% of the 666 donors and used that subset as a discovery cohort. All discovery cohort repertoires had been generated using a single sequencing platform. HLA typing included class I and class II loci at four-digit resolution. The number of donors typed differed by locus, with roughly 629-640 for A, B, C, DRB1 and DQB1, around 520 for DQA1, 600 to 610 for DPA1, and under 490 for DPB1. Roughly 5 DR-DQ haplotypes were handled as single units for association and clustering because linkage in the cohort was strong. On average, 235,054 unique TCR beta nucleotide sequences were sequenced per donor among 398 genotyped donors of the cohort, with roughly 18% of those sequences being non-productive.

The full study reports these points: The study gave a list of 150 to 200 TCR beta chains associated with cytomegalovirus. V-gene and J-gene trimming of TCR beta chains was associated with a missense DCLRE1C variant in a later genetic analysis, and the association was replicated in an independent cohort. A later genetic analysis reported fewer N-insertions in productive TCRs among donors in an Asian-associated ancestry cluster than the roughly 700-donor mean. Immune exposure information for the cohort was limited to CMV serostatus. In vitro tests confirmed that three of the cytomegalovirus-associated TCR beta chains recognize cytomegalovirus antigens. A later analysis reported that several top co-occurrence clusters appeared linked to parvovirus B19, influenza, CMV and Epstein-Barr virus. In a later analysis, the rate of TCR association differed among HLA loci, with DRB1 alleles having the most associated TCRs and HLA-C alleles having the fewest. Around 16 rarely observed V segments, including chromosome 9 orphons, were excluded from the earlier analysis of about 600 of the donors because counts were too low. Roughly uniform sequencing depth across donors was assumed in presence/absence analyses, although this assumption may not hold. The classifier was reported to diagnose cytomegalovirus status with high specificity and sensitivity in both the original and validation cohorts. HLA typing was unavailable for some donors at each locus, so association tests used only the typed subset. The cohort was sequenced for TCR beta chains only, and without alpha or paired-chain data the features that could be detected were limited. Most CMV-associated TCR beta chains appeared to be HLA-restricted in a later analysis, and the HLA associations seemed to be driven largely by CMV exposure. The authors suggested that the approach could potentially be generalized to other disease states and immunological phenotypes. Most TCR sequences were observed very rarely across donors, whereas some public TCRs were present in many individuals. In a later analysis, HLA-associated TCR beta chains were found to be more clonally expanded and to have lower generation probabilities than equally common non-associated chains. The 87-base-pair reads could not distinguish some IMGT-functional V segments, including TRBV6-2 and TRBV6-3, so those segments were excluded. In a later analysis, 15,000 to 20,000 TCR beta sequences were associated with specific HLA alleles at a false discovery rate of 0.05. A cluster of highly shared sequence variants was judged likely to be a technical artifact of the sequencing pipeline. A further reported finding was that TCR beta sequences accurately predicted the HLA-A and HLA-B alleles for most subjects in the first cohort. In an earlier analysis of over 550 of the donors, most TCR beta V segments were observed in productive rearrangements about 87% or about 30% of the time, broadly matching IMGT annotations. Correlated functional status among segregating V segments might reflect linkage disequilibrium, but an unknown experimental factor could not be ruled out. When HLA alleles, especially DR and DQ, strongly co-occurred, attributing TCR associations to individual alleles was difficult.

The cohort consisted of hundreds of healthy bone marrow donors. At the time of sampling, every cohort member was nominally healthy, though immune exposures that went unrecorded were likely present. The donor tested CMV seropositive and was one of the 289 seropositive cohort members. Each donor provided a peripheral blood sample, and peripheral blood mononuclear cells were used for TCR beta sequencing. Genomic DNA was extracted from the blood cell samples with the Qiagen DNeasy Blood Extraction Kit. A note on this clone: Its binding antigen is unknown.

The library was generated by the immunoSEQ multiplex PCR assay. For the multiplex PCR, a mixture combining 60 forward primers for TCR Vbeta segments and 13 reverse primers for TCR Jbeta segments was used. Amplification of the CDR3 region of rearranged TCR beta genes was performed with a multiplex PCR assay on genomic DNA. On the Illumina HiSeq System, the amplified TCR beta libraries were sequenced as 87-base-pair reads. The original methods were these. Across the 670 or so repertoires, a later analysis counted 75 million to 90 million unique TCR beta chains, roughly 11 million of which were shared by at least two donors. A nearest-neighbor algorithm error-corrected the raw reads and collapsed the reads into unique sequences, merging closely related sequences to remove PCR and sequencing errors. CDR3 sequences were aligned to IMGT reference sequences to assign V, D and J gene segments. For a sequence to be retained, at least a six-nucleotide match to both a V gene segment and a J gene segment was required. A rearrangement counted as productive if the CDR3 had no stop codons and remained in frame with V and J, and every other rearrangement counted as non-productive. CDR3 was defined according to IMGT convention as the region running from the second conserved V-encoded cysteine to the conserved J-encoded phenylalanine. The earlier analysis of about 610 of the donors excluded sequences that lacked an unambiguous match to a single V gene segment. In an earlier analysis of more than 500 of the donors, a V segment was called functional when productive rearrangements were above 56.7%, and segregating when the standard deviation between donors exceeded 5%. A statistical classification framework was built to diagnose cytomegalovirus status from the catalog of TCR beta chain sequences. In a later analysis, TCR nucleotide sequences were compared against IMGT/GENE-DB human TR gene sequences so that V and J genes could be assigned. A later analysis assigned CDR3 sequences and most-parsimonious VDJ recombination scenarios with the TCRdist pipeline. In a later analysis, every TCR beta chain was defined by the combination of its CDR3 amino acid sequence and its V-gene family, and reads without a unique V-gene family were dropped. To address suspected cross-contamination and a sequencing artifact, a later analysis removed 592 highly shared, low-generation-probability nucleotide sequences. For each public chain, a later analysis derived a clonal expansion index from normalized ranks of inferred template counts within each repertoire. A later analysis computed generation probabilities with a VDJ recombination model fitted to out-of-frame rearrangements, and checked the results against IGoR. A later analysis scored TCR-TCR, TCR-HLA and TCR-CMV co-occurrence with hypergeometric tests, applying a repertoire-size bias correction to TCR pairs. In a later analysis, false discovery rates were estimated by permuting HLA or CMV assignments 20 times. In a later analysis, co-occurring TCRs were grouped using DBSCAN, and TCRdist sequence similarity was added for clustering within HLA-allele-positive subsets. Repertoires with fewer than 30,000 or more than 120,000 public chains were left out of co-occurrence clustering, as were a handful of repertoires with anomalous nucleotide sharing. The table was pulled from immuneACCESS by TCRdb, which kept in-frame rearrangements only. Such tables lose some clones; where checked, under half of the loss comes from unresolved V genes, and the rest has no known cause. V, J and clone size derive from that table, while D and trimming were established from the DNA sequence. This sample's table lists around 65,000 clones. 5.3% of the sample comes from the top ten.

Reading the germline V gene (reference sequence) gives CDR1 SEHNR and CDR2 FQNEAQ. V lost 4 bases and J lost 1 base; the stretch between them is 16 bases long. The CDR3 covers 16 residues, taking in both the cysteine and the phenylalanine. Solely the CDR3 DNA is kept, with 48 bases framed from the first base. The receptor chain draws on TRBV7-9 and TRBJ1-2; TRBD1 is perhaps the D gene, given 5 matching bases. The sequence came from a man between 25 and 39 years old in good health and CMV-seropositive. Sequencing used PBMCs. The CDR3: CASSSVGLGLNYGYTF. The sequenced DNA: TGTGCCAGCAGCTCCGTGGGGCTGGGGCTTAACTATGGCTACACCTTC.